This TCR beta chain was captured in a study of OX40 agonist ivuxolimab in advanced cancers. With respect to the entire study: Ivuxolimab, which targeted the costimulatory receptor OX40 (CD134), was an agonistic, fully human IgG2 monoclonal antibody. Intravenous ivuxolimab was administered to patients every 2 weeks at six dose levels: 0.01, 0.1, 0.3, 1.5, 3 and 10 mg/kg. Of the roughly 53 patients in dose escalation, 19 had hepatocellular carcinoma, some 15 had melanoma, 9 had renal cell carcinoma and 9 had head and neck cancer. The dose-escalation cohort was approximately 83% male with a mean age of approximately 59 years, ranging from 23 to 79. Patients were allowed to have had prior anti-PD-1, anti-PD-L1 or anti-CTLA-4 therapy, and 40% of the dose-escalation patients had been treated with checkpoint inhibitors. Three dose-escalation patients achieved partial responses, one with hepatocellular carcinoma and two with cutaneous melanoma. The purpose of peripheral TCRbeta sequencing was to test whether ivuxolimab changed TCR sequence diversity and led to clonal T-cell expansion. The monotherapy dose-escalation portion (N ≈ 56 patients) of the phase I ivuxolimab trial is reported in the paper. The study at large found these results: Clonal expansion of both CD4+ and CD8+ blood T cells was observed from baseline to week 6 at doses 0.1 to 3.0 mg/kg. Low levels of normalized T-cell clonal expansion were also shown by some nonresponding patients. After ivuxolimab, more expanded clones were found on average in CD8+ T cells than in CD4+ T cells. In the 0.1-3.0 mg/kg groups, partial responders had among the lowest normalized peripheral clonal expansion, particularly in CD8+ T cells. The antigen specificity of the peripheral T cells that underwent clonal expansion was not determined.

V drops 7 bases and J drops 8 bases, leaving 11 bases in between. The CDR1 and CDR2 encoded by the germline V gene are MNHNS and SASEGT. The CDR3 goes from the cysteine to the phenylalanine over 11 residues. Here the CDR3 DNA is all that survives: 33 bases in frame from base 1. The trial excluded patients who had a history of autoimmune disease or who were on systemic immunosuppression. Peripheral blood for TCR sequencing was collected from all dose cohorts at baseline, on cycle 4 day 1, and on cycle 7 day 1. The samples were drawn from a first-in-human, open-label, multicenter phase I dose-escalation trial of ivuxolimab. Adults with locally advanced or metastatic melanoma, renal cell, hepatocellular, or head and neck squamous cell carcinoma were enrolled in the trial. CD4+ and CD8+ T cells were sorted separately from peripheral blood before TCR sequencing. Genomic DNA was isolated from the sorted cells so that the TCRbeta CDR3 region could be sequenced. The immunoSEQ Assay was used for sequencing of TCRbeta CDR3 regions. In its TCRdb copy, this immuneACCESS table keeps in-frame sequences only and misses some clones. Where compared with another copy, unresolved V genes explain less than half of these, and the others have no known cause. The sample records more than 65,000 clones, roughly 85% of which are singletons. Of the sample, about 0.83% falls within the top ten clones.

Concerning this clone: Its antigen is still unknown. The input lacks base qualities; no much larger clone sits a single base away.

Sequences were derived from CD4+ or CD8+ T cells sorted from blood, sampled in a trial of the OX40 agonist ivuxolimab. This TCR was sampled from an adult with an advanced solid tumor such as melanoma, head and neck, liver or kidney cancer. The V and J segments used are TRBV6-1 and TRBJ1-1; no D gene is confidently identified. Read as DNA, the sequence is TGTGCCAGCACCCCCCGGGGAGAAGCTTTCTTT. It specifies CASTPRGEAFF.